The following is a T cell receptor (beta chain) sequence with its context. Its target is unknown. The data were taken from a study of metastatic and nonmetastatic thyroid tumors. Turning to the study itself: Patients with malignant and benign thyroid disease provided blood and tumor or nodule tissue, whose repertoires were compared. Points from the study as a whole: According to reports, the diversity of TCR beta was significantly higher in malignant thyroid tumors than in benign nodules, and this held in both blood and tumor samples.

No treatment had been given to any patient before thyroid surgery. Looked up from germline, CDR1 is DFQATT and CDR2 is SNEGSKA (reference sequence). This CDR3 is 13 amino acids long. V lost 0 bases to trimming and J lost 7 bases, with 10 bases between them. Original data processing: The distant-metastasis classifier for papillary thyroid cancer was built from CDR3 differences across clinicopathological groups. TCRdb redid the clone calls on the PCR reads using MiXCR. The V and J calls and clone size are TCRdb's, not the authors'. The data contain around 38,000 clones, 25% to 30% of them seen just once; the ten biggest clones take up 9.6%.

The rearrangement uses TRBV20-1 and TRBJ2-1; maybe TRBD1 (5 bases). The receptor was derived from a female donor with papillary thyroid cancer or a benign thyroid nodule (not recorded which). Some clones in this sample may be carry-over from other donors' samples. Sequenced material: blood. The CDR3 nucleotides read TGCAGTGCTAGAGATCACAGGAGAAATGAGCAGTTCTTC. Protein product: CSARDHRRNEQFF.